This entry features one T cell receptor (beta chain) sequence. Positive CCR7 selection of CD45RO-negative cells yielded the naive CD8 cells, and terminally differentiated effector memory CD45RA+ cells were excluded. Germline V gene sequence: CDR1 PRHDT, CDR2 FYEKMQ (reference sequence). With 5 bases removed from V and 1 base from J, the gap between germline ends came to 15 bases. The CDR3 is 16 residues long. The data are from a study of shared clonotypes between healthy human individuals. Investigators spread the genomic DNA of each subset evenly over several immunoSEQ plates. Here immunoSEQ multiplex PCR was the method, and the copy in TCRdb shows in-frame clones only, minus some. The data contain roughly 2.1 million clones, 85% to 95% of them singletons.

This receptor was obtained from a man in his late teens or twenties in good health. Some clones in this sample may be carry-over from other donors' samples. This chain uses TRBV13 with TRBJ2-1; D possibly corresponds to TRBD1 (5 bases). Sequencing was performed on naive CD8+ T cells from PBMCs. CDR3 amino acids: CASSPRAGPSYNEQFF. CDR3 DNA sequence: TGTGCCAGCAGCCCCAGGGCAGGACCATCCTACAATGAGCAGTTCTTC.